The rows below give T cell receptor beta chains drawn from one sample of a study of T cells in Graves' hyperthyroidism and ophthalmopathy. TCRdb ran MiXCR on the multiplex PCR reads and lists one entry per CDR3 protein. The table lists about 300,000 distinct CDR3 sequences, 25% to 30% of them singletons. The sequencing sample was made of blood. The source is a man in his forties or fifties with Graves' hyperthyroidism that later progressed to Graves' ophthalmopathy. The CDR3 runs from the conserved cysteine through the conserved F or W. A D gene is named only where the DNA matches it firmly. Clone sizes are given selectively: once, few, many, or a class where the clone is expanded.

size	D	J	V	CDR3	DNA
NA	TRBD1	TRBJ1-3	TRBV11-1	CASSLTDREYGNTIYF	TGTGCCAGCAGCCTAACCGACAGGGAGTACGGAAACACCATATATTTT
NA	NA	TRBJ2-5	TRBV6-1	CASRQDSLSAQYF	TGTGCCAGCAGACAAGACAGCCTCAGCGCCCAGTACTTC
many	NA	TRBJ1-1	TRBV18	CASSEGTEAFF	TGTGCCAGCTCCGAGGGTACTGAAGCTTTCTTT
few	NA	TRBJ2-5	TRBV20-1	CSASGLTGETQYF	TGCAGTGCTAGTGGTCTGACGGGGGAGACCCAGTACTTC
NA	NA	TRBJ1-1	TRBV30	CAWSSKGRGTEAFF	TGTGCCTGGAGTTCCAAGGGCCGGGGAACTGAAGCTTTCTTT
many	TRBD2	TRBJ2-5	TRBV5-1	CASSLLAGGRETQYF	TGCGCCAGCAGCTTACTAGCGGGAGGTCGGGAGACCCAGTACTTC
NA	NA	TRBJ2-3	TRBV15	CATSRDSPTDTQYF	TGTGCCACCAGCAGAGATAGCCCCACAGATACGCAGTATTTT
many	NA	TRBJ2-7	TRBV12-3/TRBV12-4	CASSFPEGGTYEQYF	TGTGCCAGCAGTTTCCCAGAGGGCGGAACCTACGAGCAGTACTTC
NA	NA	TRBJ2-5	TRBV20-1	CSARGTSSPGQETQYF	TGCAGTGCTAGAGGCACCAGTTCCCCCGGTCAAGAGACCCAGTACTTC
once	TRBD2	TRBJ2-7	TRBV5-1	CASSSQGGRVDEQYF	TGCGCCAGCAGCTCCCAGGGCGGGAGAGTAGACGAGCAGTACTTC
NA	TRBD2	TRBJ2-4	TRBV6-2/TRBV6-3	CASSLPALGLAGKNIQYF	TGTGCCAGCAGTCTACCCGCCCTGGGACTAGCGGGCAAAAACATTCAGTACTTC
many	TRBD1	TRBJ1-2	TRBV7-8	CASSFDRVYGYTF	TGTGCCAGCAGCTTCGACAGGGTATATGGCTACACCTTC
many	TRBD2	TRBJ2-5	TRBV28	CASSLFQLAAETQYF	TGTGCCAGCAGTTTATTTCAACTAGCGGCGGAGACCCAGTACTTC
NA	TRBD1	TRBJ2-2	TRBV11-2	CASSNTGQGLNTGELFF	TGTGCCAGCAGCAACACGGGACAGGGGTTAAACACCGGGGAGCTGTTTTTT
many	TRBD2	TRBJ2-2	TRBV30	CACSSGTNTGELFF	TGTGCCTGTTCTAGCGGTACGAACACCGGGGAGCTGTTTTTT
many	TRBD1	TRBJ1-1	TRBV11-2	CASRETGGVSEAFF	TGTGCCAGCAGAGAGACAGGGGGCGTCTCTGAAGCTTTCTTT
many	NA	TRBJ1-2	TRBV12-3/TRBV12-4	CAGSFGNYGYTF	TGTGCCGGCAGTTTTGGGAACTATGGCTACACCTTC
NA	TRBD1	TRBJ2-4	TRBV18	CASSRDRGNIQYF	TGTGCCAGCTCCCGGGACAGGGGGAACATTCAGTACTTC
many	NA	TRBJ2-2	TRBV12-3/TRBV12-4	CAGSLMWLQINTGELFF	TGTGCCGGCAGTCTTATGTGGTTACAAATCAACACCGGGGAGCTGTTTTTT
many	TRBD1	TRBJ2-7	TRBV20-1	CSAQSPQDRAAEQYF	TGCAGTGCGCAATCGCCCCAGGACAGGGCCGCCGAGCAGTACTTC
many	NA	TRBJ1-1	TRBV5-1	CASSLTLGAGEAFF	TGCGCCAGCAGCTTGACTCTGGGGGCAGGTGAAGCTTTCTTT
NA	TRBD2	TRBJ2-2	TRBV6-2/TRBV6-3	CASRDGLAGVGELFF	TGTGCCAGCAGGGACGGACTAGCGGGAGTCGGGGAGCTGTTTTTT
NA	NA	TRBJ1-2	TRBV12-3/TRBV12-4	CASSFSAGPNYGYTF	TGTGCCAGCAGTTTCAGCGCAGGCCCTAACTATGGCTACACCTTC
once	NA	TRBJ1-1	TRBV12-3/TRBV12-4	CASRRGEGTEAFF	TGTGCCAGCAGGCGTGGGGAAGGCACTGAAGCTTTCTTT
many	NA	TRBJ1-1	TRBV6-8	CASSYVKDSTEAFF	TGTGCCAGCAGTTACGTCAAAGATAGCACTGAAGCTTTCTTT
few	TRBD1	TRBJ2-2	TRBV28	CASSFPGTGANTGELFF	TGTGCCAGCAGTTTCCCCGGGACAGGGGCAAACACCGGGGAGCTGTTTTTT
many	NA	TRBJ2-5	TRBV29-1	CSGRVEETQYF	TGCAGCGGCAGGGTTGAAGAGACCCAGTACTTC
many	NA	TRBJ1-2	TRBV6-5	CASNSPDNNYGYTF	TGTGCCAGCAATAGCCCGGACAACAACTATGGCTACACCTTC
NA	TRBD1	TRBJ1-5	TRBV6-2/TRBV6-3	CASNDREHQPQHF	TGTGCCAGCAACGACAGGGAGCATCAGCCCCAGCATTTT
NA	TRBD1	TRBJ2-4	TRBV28	CASRGQGKNIQYF	TGTGCCAGCAGGGGACAGGGGAAAAACATTCAGTACTTC
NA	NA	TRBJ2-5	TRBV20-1	CSASRTQETQYF	TGCAGTGCTAGCAGGACGCAGGAGACCCAGTACTTC
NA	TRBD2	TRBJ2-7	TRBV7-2	CASSYGLAGFGEQYF	TGTGCCAGCAGCTATGGACTAGCGGGCTTTGGCGAGCAGTACTTC
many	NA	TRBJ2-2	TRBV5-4	CASSYLQSQSGELFF	TGTGCCAGCAGCTACCTCCAGTCTCAGAGTGGGGAGCTGTTTTTT
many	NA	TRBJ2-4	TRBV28	CASSDASAAAKNIQYF	TGTGCCAGCAGCGACGCGTCGGCAGCAGCCAAAAACATTCAGTACTTC
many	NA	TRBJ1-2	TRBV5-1	CASSSTGTHYGYTF	TGCGCCAGCAGCTCTACCGGGACGCACTATGGCTACACCTTC
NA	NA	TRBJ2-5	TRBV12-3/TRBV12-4	CASSLRGAQETQYF	TGTGCCAGCAGTTTAAGAGGGGCCCAAGAGACCCAGTACTTC
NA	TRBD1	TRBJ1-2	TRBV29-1	CSVEEGTTGVGYTF	TGCAGCGTTGAAGAGGGCACGACAGGGGTCGGCTACACCTTC
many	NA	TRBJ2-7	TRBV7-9	CASSVYPGQLAYEQYF	TGTGCCAGCAGCGTATACCCGGGACAACTAGCCTACGAGCAGTACTTC
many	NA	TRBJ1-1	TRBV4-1	CASSQVKLAELEAFF	TGCGCCAGCAGCCAAGTAAAATTGGCAGAACTAGAAGCTTTCTTT
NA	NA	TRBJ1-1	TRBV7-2	CASSLDMGNTEAFF	TGTGCCAGCAGCTTAGATATGGGGAACACTGAAGCTTTCTTT
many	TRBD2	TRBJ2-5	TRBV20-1	CSAREGTSHLETQYF	TGCAGTGCTAGAGAAGGGACTAGCCATTTAGAGACCCAGTACTTC
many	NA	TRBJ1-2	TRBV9	CASSAGLSFNYGYTF	TGTGCCAGCAGCGCTGGTCTCAGCTTTAACTATGGCTACACCTTC
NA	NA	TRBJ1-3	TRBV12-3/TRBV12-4	CASSETEGNTIYF	TGTGCCAGCAGTGAGACCGAAGGAAACACCATATATTTT
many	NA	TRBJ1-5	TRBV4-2	CASSHRTELSNQPQHF	TGTGCCAGCAGCCACAGGACAGAACTTAGCAATCAGCCCCAGCATTTT
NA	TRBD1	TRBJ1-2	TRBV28	CASSVGQAYGYTF	TGTGCCAGCAGTGTGGGACAGGCATATGGCTACACCTTC
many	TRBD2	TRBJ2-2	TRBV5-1	CASSIGEGRSGELFF	TGCGCCAGCAGTATCGGGGAGGGCCGTTCCGGGGAGCTGTTTTTT